This record concerns one TCR beta chain sequence. UMIs and sample barcodes were carried by the TCR alpha and TCR beta cDNA libraries that 5'RACE produced using constant-segment primers. One entry per CDR3 protein results from TCRdb running MiXCR on the 5' RACE reads. The sample yields roughly 450,000 distinct CDR3 sequences, about 20% seen once. CDR1 is SGHDT, CDR2 YYEEEE, per germline. V was cut by 1 base and J by 1 base, with 15 bases left in between. The CDR3 spans 16 residues. This sample stems from a study of T-cell memory formation after mild COVID-19. Study at large: Clusters of TCRs were largely donor specific.

The specimen sequenced was PBMCs or a T cell subset sorted from them (not recorded which). The TCR comes from a man between 18 and 29 years old who had mild COVID-19 (a few samples of this study predate the infection). Cell type and time point are not known. V usage is TRBV5-6 and J usage is TRBJ2-7; the D gene is possibly TRBD1 (7 bases). The DNA for the CDR3 is TGTGCCAGCAGCTTGAATAGGGGGCGGGATTCCTACGAGCAGTACTTC. Encoded protein: CASSLNRGRDSYEQYF. Drawing the rest from reference TRBV5-6 and TRBJ2-7, the complete variable domain is DAGVTQSPTHLIKTRGQQVTLRCSPKSGHDTVSWYQQALGQGPQFIFQYYEEEERQRGNFPDRFSGHQFPNYSSELNVNALLLGDSALYLCASSLNRGRDSYEQYFGPGTRLTVT.